One sample yielded the 18 T cell receptor beta chains listed below, sequenced in a study of T cells in Graves' hyperthyroidism and ophthalmopathy. Authors of the study amplified TCR beta CDR3 regions from RNA transcripts. TCR CDR3 underwent first-round RT-PCR with the HTBI primer set. Via MiXCR, TCRdb re-called the multiplex PCR reads, giving one row per CDR3 protein. This table has nearly 600,000 distinct CDR3 sequences, 11% to 15% appearing once. Sequenced material: blood. The receptors derive from a woman aged 30 to 39 with Graves' hyperthyroidism that later progressed to Graves' ophthalmopathy.

This clonotype was picked up many times. The chain joins TRBV5-5 to TRBJ2-5, with 7 bases matching TRBD1. CDR3 size: 14 residues. V shed 4 bases, J shed 4 bases, and the junction held 7 bases outside the gene matches. Germline V gene lookup returns CDR1 SGHKS and CDR2 YYEKEE (reference sequence). The CDR3 here is CASSARQGIETQYF. CDR3 bases: TGTGCCAGCAGCGCCCGACAGGGTATAGAGACCCAGTACTTC.

Points on this clonotype: A much larger clone differs from this one at a single base, so this may be a read error. J is TRBJ2-2 and V is TRBV7-9; 9 nucleotides align to TRBD1. The V gene's germline CDR1 is SEHNR and CDR2 FQNEAQ (reference sequence). The V gene end was trimmed by 11 bases and the J gene end by 6 bases; junction bases not matched to a gene: 10. The CDR3 has 14 amino acids. CDR3 sequence reads: CAAVEGQGSGELFF. The CDR3 coding sequence is TGTGCCGCCGTTGAGGGACAGGGATCCGGGGAGCTGTTTTTT.

This clonotype showed up many times. The chain has TRBV10-2 and TRBJ1-4, with 9 bases aligning to TRBD1. Trimming cost V 7 bases and J 8 bases; bases outside gene matches: 5. The germline V gene has CDR1 WSHSY and CDR2 SAAADI. The CDR3 loop spans 13 amino acids. The CDR3 is CASTIGQGEKLFF. The CDR3, as DNA: TGCGCCAGCACTATAGGACAGGGGGAAAAACTGTTTTTT.

This clonotype has only a few counts. The chain has TRBV6-1 and TRBJ2-2; 9 positions agree with TRBD2. The CDR3 spans 17 residues. Germline V CDR1 and CDR2: MNHNS, SASEGT. The J segment lost 2 bases and the V segment lost 7 bases, leaving 11 bases of the junction unmatched. The CDR3 coding sequence is TGTGCCAGCAAGGCAGCGGGAGGACTTCTAAACACCGGGGAGCTGTTTTTT. This gives the protein CASKAAGGLLNTGELFF.

The rearrangement joins TRBV3-1 to TRBJ2-7; 9 positions agree with TRBD2. The germline V gene encodes CDR1 LGHDT and CDR2 YNNKEL (reference sequence). The CDR3 contains 16 residues. With V trimmed by 7 bases and J by 3 bases, 13 bases remained unmatched. The CDR3: CASNQAGGREGYEQYF. The CDR3 coding sequence is TGTGCCAGCAATCAAGCGGGAGGCCGCGAGGGCTACGAGCAGTACTTC.

This clonotype was detected only a few times. The CDR3 loop reads CASSLIMTSGYSYNEQFF. CDR3 sequence (DNA): TGTGCCAGCAGTCTGATCATGACTAGCGGATACTCCTACAATGAGCAGTTCTTC. J is TRBJ2-1 and V is TRBV7-9; 9 bases are a match to TRBD2. In germline, CDR1 is SEHNR, CDR2 FQNEAQ (reference sequence). This CDR3 is built from 18 residues. The J segment lost 0 bases and the V segment lost 6 bases, leaving 12 bases of the junction unmatched.

The chain uses TRBV19 and TRBJ1-4; D may be TRBD1 (5 bases). V was cut by 4 bases and J by 5 bases, with 14 bases left in between. Germline CDR1 LNHDA, CDR2 SQIVND (reference sequence). The CDR3 runs 15 residues. The CDR3 reads CASSTLLGHNEKLFF. For the CDR3, the DNA is TGTGCCAGTAGTACTTTGCTCGGACACAATGAAAAACTGTTTTTT. Complete variable domain (other parts from reference TRBV19 and TRBJ1-4): DGGITQSPKYLFRKEGQNVTLSCEQNLNHDAMYWYRQDPGQGLRLIYYSQIVNDFQKGDIAEGYSVSREKKESFPLTVTSAQKNPTAFYLCASSTLLGHNEKLFFGSGTQLSVL.

This chain connects TRBV20-1 to TRBJ2-1; either TRBD1 or TRBD2 may fit D (6 bases each). Trimming stripped 5 bases from V and 7 bases from J, with 21 bases between. CDR3 size: 15 residues. Germline V gives CDR1 DFQATT, CDR2 SNEGSKA (reference sequence). The CDR3 DNA reads as TGCAGTGCTCCTAAGGGATACGGAGGGGGGAATGAGCAGTTCTTC. Translation gives CSAPKGYGGGNEQFF.

This clonotype was seen at least ten times. CDR3 DNA sequence: TGTGCCAGCAGGGACGGGGCCCTCGGGCAGTACTTC. The encoded protein is CASRDGALGQYF. This rearrangement joins TRBV28 to TRBJ2-7; D may correspond to TRBD1 or TRBD2 (5 bases each). V lost 6 bases to trimming and J lost 9 bases, with 15 bases between them. Germline V gene data show CDR1 as MDHEN and CDR2 as SYDVKM. This CDR3 region has 12 residues.

The chain recombines TRBV24-1 with TRBJ1-1, with D perhaps TRBD1 (5 bases). The CDR3 contains 15 residues. V was cut by 3 bases and J by 2 bases, with 12 bases left in between. Looked up from germline, CDR1 is KGHDR and CDR2 is SFDVKD. CDR3 nucleotides: TGTGCCACCAGTGATGCTACAAGGGGTAACACTGAAGCTTTCTTT. This sequence encodes CATSDATRGNTEAFF.

This clonotype was counted ten times or more. The rearrangement links TRBV2 to TRBJ2-1; D possibly corresponds to TRBD2 (5 bases). V lost 8 bases to trimming and J lost 0 bases, with 26 bases between them. Per the germline V gene, CDR1 is SNHLY and CDR2 is FYNNEI. The CDR3 consists of 19 residues. This chain's CDR3 is CASLKPSGPRLSSYNEQFF. CDR3 bases: TGTGCCAGCCTAAAACCCAGCGGACCACGTTTAAGCTCCTACAATGAGCAGTTCTTC.

There are a few counts of this clonotype. This sequence joins TRBV30 and TRBJ2-4; tentatively, D is TRBD1 or TRBD2 (5 bases each). With 5 bases removed from V and 11 bases from J, the gap between germline ends came to 19 bases. The CDR3 loop spans 13 amino acids. CDR1 and CDR2 (germline): GTSNPN, SVGIG (reference sequence). CDR3 sequence: CAWGPGPEGFQYF. CDR3 nucleotide sequence: TGTGCCTGGGGCCCGGGGCCCGAGGGATTTCAGTACTTC.

V usage is TRBV5-8 and J usage is TRBJ1-5; 11 bases map to TRBD1. V was clipped by 4 bases and J by 6 bases; unmatched bases: 12. This CDR3 has 17 amino acids. Germline lookup yields CDR1 SGHTS and CDR2 YDEGEE. Here the CDR3 DNA reads TGTGCCAGCAGCCAGCACCGGACAGGGGGCTCGTCTCAGCCCCAGCATTTT. Translation: CASSQHRTGGSSQPQHF. Based on the CDR3 plus reference TRBV5-8 and TRBJ1-5, the full variable domain is EAGVTQSPTHLIKTRGQQATLRCSPISGHTSVYWYQQALGLGLQFLLWYDEGEERNRGNFPPRFSGRQFPNYSSELNVNALELEDSALYLCASSQHRTGGSSQPQHFGDGTRLSIL.

This clonotype was observed many times. J is TRBJ1-3 and V is TRBV18, with unresolved D. From germline, CDR1 is KGHSH and CDR2 LQKENI. CDR3 size: 13 residues. Trimming shortened V by 0 bases and J by 4 bases, and 4 bases separated the two germline ends. The DNA of the CDR3 is TGTGCCAGCTCACCACCGAGCGGAAACACCATATATTTT. It encodes CASSPPSGNTIYF.

This clonotype has a count of ten or more. The genes are TRBV12-5 and TRBJ1-5; D is uncertain. This CDR3 comprises 18 residues. Germline V gene lookup returns CDR1 LGHNT and CDR2 FRNRAP. V dropped 0 bases and J dropped 2 bases, with 17 bases sitting between them. In nucleotides, the CDR3 is TGTGCTAGTGGTTTGGTAGTAACTTCGCGGGTGGGCAATCAGCCCCAGCATTTT. Translated, it gives CASGLVVTSRVGNQPQHF.

This clonotype was recorded many times. J is TRBJ2-5 and V is TRBV7-6; no firm D call. The length of the CDR3 is 14 residues. CDR1 is SGHVS and CDR2 is FNYEAQ in the germline V gene. Trimming pared 5 bases from V and 1 base from J, leaving 11 bases between. CDR3: CASSHSASQETQYF. The DNA of the CDR3 is TGTGCCAGCAGCCATTCCGCTTCCCAAGAGACCCAGTACTTC.

In its sample, this clonotype was seen a few times. V is TRBV20-1 and J is TRBJ1-5; D unresolved. From germline, CDR1 is DFQATT and CDR2 SNEGSKA (reference sequence). The CDR3 consists of 16 residues. Trimming pared 2 bases from V and 5 bases from J, leaving 19 bases between. In DNA, the CDR3 is TGCAGTGCTAGAAATTCGATTGGAAGGACTTATCAGCCCCAGCATTTT. It yields the protein CSARNSIGRTYQPQHF.

Many counts were recorded for this clonotype. The rearrangement uses TRBV11-1 and TRBJ2-1; no firm D call. CDR3 length: 11 amino acids. The germline V and J ends were trimmed by 4 bases and 10 bases, with 8 bases remaining between them. Germline CDR1 reads SGHAT; CDR2 reads FQDESV (reference sequence). Written as DNA, the CDR3 is TGTGCCAGCAGCTCCTCGCCCGAGCAGTTCTTC. It specifies CASSSSPEQFF.